Below are 29 T cell receptor beta chains sequenced from a single sample in a study of cytomegalovirus exposure and HLA in healthy donors. Primers: 60 Vbeta forward and 13 Jbeta reverse. Here immunoSEQ multiplex PCR was the method, and the copy in TCRdb shows in-frame clones only, minus some. Here the sample spans roughly 100,000 clones, about an eighth being singletons. The specimen was PBMCs. The receptors derive from a man aged 35 to 55 in good health and CMV-seropositive.

This clone was seen only a few times. The chain employs TRBV7-3 and TRBJ2-7, with 7 bases identical to TRBD2. Unmatched junction bases numbered 7, after V lost 5 bases and J lost 6 bases. The CDR3 consists of 13 residues. CDR1 is SGHTA and CDR2 is FQGTGA in the germline V gene. The chain's CDR3 is CASSLTGGGEQYF. DNA of the CDR3: TGTGCCAGCAGCCTCACGGGGGGAGGCGAGCAGTACTTC. The variable domain in full, with the rest retrieved from reference TRBV7-3 and TRBJ2-7, is GAGVSQTPSNKVTEKGKYVELRCDPISGHTALYWYRQSLGQGPEFLIYFQGTGAADDSGLPNDRFFAVRPEGSVSTLKIQRTERGDSAVYLCASSLTGGGEQYFGPGTRLTVT.

This chain links TRBV5-1 with TRBJ2-7; TRBD1 aligns across 8 bases. The CDR3 totals 14 residues. Germline V gene sequence: CDR1 SGHRS, CDR2 YFSETQ. V dropped 4 bases and J dropped 5; count of bases not matched to a gene: 8. DNA for the CDR3: TGCGCCAGCAGCACGGGACAGGTCCCCCACGAGCAGTACTTC. It yields the protein CASSTGQVPHEQYF.

The chain carries TRBV6-5 and TRBJ1-1; D not certain. V lost 6 bases and J 4 bases, leaving 12 bases between the germline ends. The CDR3 is 13 amino acids. The germline CDR1 and CDR2 sequences are MNHEY and SVGAGI. The CDR3 nucleotides read TGTGCCAGCAGACGGGGAGTGGGCACTGAAGCTTTCTTT. Its protein is CASRRGVGTEAFF.

This clone was detected a few times. The chain combines TRBV5-1 with TRBJ2-1, with TRBD2 as a possible D gene (6 bases). Germline values: CDR1 SGHRS, CDR2 YFSETQ. CDR3 length: 15 residues. Deletions cut 0 bases from V and 2 bases from J, with 9 bases between. CDR3 bases: TGCGCCAGCAGCTTGGTAGCGGAAACCTACAATGAGCAGTTCTTC. Residues: CASSLVAETYNEQFF.

This clone has more than one count but fewer than ten. The V and J genes are TRBV7-8 and TRBJ1-1; 7 nucleotides line up with TRBD1. The CDR3 spans 16 residues. With 0 bases clipped from V and 1 base from J, the junction kept 5 bases outside the gene matches. Germline loops: CDR1 SGHVS, CDR2 FQNEAQ. CDR3 region: CASSLAAHRGNTEAFF. CDR3 nucleotides: TGTGCCAGCAGCTTAGCCGCGCACAGGGGGAACACTGAAGCTTTCTTT.

The J gene is TRBJ2-5, the V gene TRBV5-1; D is unresolved. The DNA end is more similar to TRBJ2-7, so the J call may be wrong. The germline CDR1 and CDR2 sequences are SGHRS and YFSETQ. CDR3 length: 11 residues. The CDR3 DNA reads TGCGCCAGCAGCGCACTCTACGAGCAGTACTTC. This sequence encodes CASSALYEQYF.

In this sample, this clone turned up a few times. The chain uses TRBV7-2 and TRBJ1-2, with 7 bases aligning to TRBD1. From germline, CDR1 is SGHTA and CDR2 FQGNSA. Trimming at V came to 1 base and at J to 2 bases, leaving 7 bases not matched to a gene. The CDR3 runs to 16 residues. As DNA, the CDR3 is TGTGCCAGCAGCTTAGTGGGCAGGGGGTGGAACTATGGCTACACCTTC. Translation gives CASSLVGRGWNYGYTF.

This clone was counted a few times. V gene TRBV5-1 combines with J gene TRBJ2-3, with 12 bases matching TRBD2. The trim removed 0 bases at V and 4 bases at J, leaving 9 bases unmatched. This CDR3 spans 18 amino acids. Germline assignment: CDR1 SGHRS and CDR2 YFSETQ. CDR3 loop: CASSLEATSGRVSDTQYF. CDR3 in DNA: TGCGCCAGCAGCTTGGAAGCGACTAGCGGGAGAGTCTCAGATACGCAGTATTTT.

The chain employs TRBV5-4 and TRBJ1-1, with 7 bases aligning to TRBD1. The ends lost 1 base at V and 0 bases at J; junction bases unmatched: 0. The CDR3 runs to 14 residues. Germline CDR1 is SGHNT and CDR2 is YYREEE (reference sequence). CDR3 bases: TGTGCCAGCAGCTTGCAGGGGGTGAACACTGAAGCTTTCTTT. Protein product: CASSLQGVNTEAFF.

As DNA, the CDR3 is TGTGCCAGTAGTATGTTCGGTTTAGAGACCCAGTACTTC. Translation gives CASSMFGLETQYF. The chain joins TRBV19 to TRBJ2-5, with D uncertain. Germline V gene lookup returns CDR1 LNHDA and CDR2 SQIVND (reference sequence). This CDR3 comprises 13 residues. Trimming shortened V by 3 bases and J by 4 bases, and 9 bases separated the two germline ends.

Only a few counts were recorded for this clone. The CDR3 DNA sequence: TGTGCCAGCAATCCAGGGGGCTTGACGGGGGAGCTGTTTTTT. This translates into CASNPGGLTGELFF. V and J are TRBV6-5 and TRBJ2-2, with 8 bases identical to TRBD1. The CDR3 is 14 amino acids. Trimming at V came to 7 bases and at J to 8 bases, leaving 9 bases not matched to a gene. Germline V CDR1 and CDR2: MNHEY, SVGAGI.

This clone came up many times. The chain has TRBV28 and TRBJ1-2; tentative D call: TRBD1 (6 bases). Trimming pared 10 bases from V and 3 bases from J, leaving 15 bases between. Germline V CDR1 and CDR2: MDHEN, SYDVKM. The CDR3 sequence is 13 residues long. The CDR3 bases are TGTGCCAACACAGGGTTACAGGACTATGGCTACACCTTC. Residues: CANTGLQDYGYTF.

CDR3: CASSLTDLYNEQFF. In nucleotides, the CDR3 is TGCGCCAGCAGCTTGACTGATCTCTACAATGAGCAGTTCTTC. The J gene is TRBJ2-1, the V gene TRBV5-1; D gene unclear. V was cut by 1 base and J by 3 bases, with 8 bases left in between. CDR1 is SGHRS, CDR2 YFSETQ, per germline. The CDR3 length is 14 residues.

In this sample, this clone turned up a few times. V gene TRBV5-1 combines with J gene TRBJ1-2, with D maybe TRBD1 (5 bases). The V gene's germline CDR1 is SGHRS and CDR2 YFSETQ. The CDR3 consists of 14 residues. V lost 0 bases and J 2 bases, leaving 8 bases between the germline ends. CDR3 amino acids: CASSLVGGNYGYTF. Here the CDR3 DNA reads TGCGCCAGCAGCTTGGTCGGGGGAAACTATGGCTACACCTTC. The complete variable domain, with remaining parts taken from reference TRBV5-1 and TRBJ1-2, reads KAGVTQTPRYLIKTRGQQVTLSCSPISGHRSVSWYQQTPGQGLQFLFEYFSETQRNKGNFPGRFSGRQFSNSRSEMNVSTLELGDSALYLCASSLVGGNYGYTFGSGTRLTVV.

This clone was detected only a few times. CDR3 region: CASSTAGVFYGYTF. DNA for the CDR3: TGTGCCAGCAGCACCGCGGGGGTTTTTTATGGCTACACCTTC. The rearrangement joins TRBV9 to TRBJ1-2; maybe TRBD1 (5 bases). This CDR3 is built from 14 residues. V dropped 4 bases and J dropped 5 bases, with 15 bases sitting between them. Germline V gives CDR1 SGDLS, CDR2 YYNGEE.

This clone has more than one count but fewer than ten. The rearrangement joins TRBV6-5 to TRBJ1-1, with D hard to call. Germline lookup yields CDR1 MNHEY and CDR2 SVGAGI. Trimming pared 3 bases from V and 3 bases from J, leaving 14 bases between. The CDR3 is 15 amino acids. The CDR3 is CASSYSSYPYTEAFF. CDR3 nucleotide sequence: TGTGCCAGCAGTTATTCCAGTTACCCCTACACTGAAGCTTTCTTT.

This rearrangement joins TRBV18 to TRBJ2-4; unclear D gene. Trimming pared 3 bases from V and 5 bases from J, leaving 8 bases between. Per germline, CDR1 KGHSH and CDR2 LQKENI. The CDR3 consists of 13 residues. CDR3 nucleotide sequence: TGTGCCAGCTCACCGGAGAACCAAAACATTCAGTACTTC. Protein: CASSPENQNIQYF.

This clone was detected a few times. This chain joins TRBV2 and TRBJ2-7; 9 nucleotides align to TRBD1. The germline CDR1 and CDR2 sequences are SNHLY and FYNNEI. The CDR3 totals 13 residues. Germline trimming cut 8 bases from V and 3 bases from J; bases unmatched to any gene: 5. DNA for the CDR3: TGTGCCAGCTCCGGGACAGGGAACTACGAGCAGTACTTC. It encodes CASSGTGNYEQYF.

This chain links TRBV7-3 with TRBJ2-1; D gene uncertain. This CDR3 has 11 residues. Germline CDR1 is SGHTA and CDR2 is FQGTGA. The V end lost 2 bases, the J end lost 7 bases, and 3 bases lay between the germline ends. CDR3 in DNA: TGTGCCAGCAGCTTACCTAATGAGCAGTTCTTC. Protein product: CASSLPNEQFF.

This clone showed up just a few times. The rearrangement links TRBV4-1 to TRBJ1-1; D is unresolved. CDR1 MGHRA and CDR2 YSYEKL come from the germline V gene. Deletions cut 4 bases from V and 6 bases from J, with 18 bases between. The CDR3 is made up of 15 amino acids. CDR3 DNA: TGCGCCAGCAGCCCCCCGGGAGGAGGGCACGCTGAAGCTTTCTTT. Translating it yields CASSPPGGGHAEAFF.

This clone has more than one count but fewer than ten. The rearrangement uses TRBV6-5 and TRBJ2-7, with 11 bases matching TRBD2. Germline CDR1 MNHEY, CDR2 SVGAGI. The CDR3 covers 15 residues. Germline trimming cut 6 bases from V and 2 bases from J; bases unmatched to any gene: 6. Here the CDR3 reads CASRVGTSGAYEQYF. The CDR3 DNA reads as TGTGCCAGCAGGGTAGGGACTAGCGGAGCCTACGAGCAGTACTTC.

This clone was detected a few times. The rearrangement uses TRBV30 and TRBJ2-4; D is ambiguous. V gave up 0 bases and J gave up 0 bases, with 6 bases separating them. The length of the CDR3 is 14 residues. Germline CDR1 GTSNPN, CDR2 SVGIG (reference sequence). CDR3 in amino acids: CAWSVRVAKNIQYF. CDR3 nucleotides: TGTGCCTGGAGTGTACGGGTAGCCAAAAACATTCAGTACTTC. Filled out from reference TRBV30 and TRBJ2-4, the complete variable domain reads SQTIHQWPATLVQPVGSPLSLECTVEGTSNPNLYWYRQAAGRGLQLLFYSVGIGQISSEVPQNLSASRPQDRQFILSSKKLLLSDSGFYLCAWSVRVAKNIQYFGAGTRLSVL.

J is TRBJ2-7 and V is TRBV18; possible D gene TRBD2, 5 bases. Trimming took off 4 bases at V and 5 bases at J, with 12 bases between the two ends. The CDR3 loop spans 13 amino acids. Germline-derived CDR1 and CDR2 are KGHSH and LQKENI. CDR3 loop: CASSQGEGHEQYF. CDR3 DNA sequence: TGTGCCAGCTCACAAGGCGAGGGCCACGAGCAGTACTTC.

V usage is TRBV5-4 and J usage is TRBJ2-7; 11 positions agree with TRBD2. This CDR3 is 15 amino acids long. Germline V gives CDR1 SGHNT, CDR2 YYREEE (reference sequence). Trimming took 3 bases from V and 3 from J; bases not matched to a gene: 5. The CDR3 reads CASSSIAGGDYEQYF. CDR3 coding DNA: TGTGCCAGCAGCTCCATAGCGGGAGGGGACTACGAGCAGTACTTC.

The V and J genes are TRBV10-3 and TRBJ2-7, with D possibly TRBD1 on 6 matching bases. The CDR3 length is 11 residues. V gave up 6 bases and J gave up 4 bases, with 7 bases separating them. CDR1 is ENHRY, CDR2 SYGVKD, per germline. The CDR3, as DNA: TGTGCCATCAGGGACAGTTACGAGCAGTACTTC. Amino acids: CAIRDSYEQYF.

This clone appeared a few times. Other DNA sequences from this sample encode an identical CDR3 as well. The rearrangement uses TRBV18 and TRBJ1-1, with D unclear. Germline V gene data show CDR1 as KGHSH and CDR2 as LQKENI. The CDR3 consists of 12 residues. Trimming took 0 bases from V and 7 from J, leaving 6 bases between them. CDR3 DNA: TGTGCCAGCTCACCACCCTCAGGTGAAGCTTTCTTT. Protein: CASSPPSGEAFF.

The rearrangement joins TRBV5-1 to TRBJ2-3; TRBD2 agrees at 8 bases. This CDR3 is built from 14 residues. Germline V gene data show CDR1 as SGHRS and CDR2 as YFSETQ. V lost 4 bases and J lost 4; bases outside the gene matches: 5. CDR3 region: CASSRERESDTQYF. In DNA, the CDR3 is TGCGCCAGCAGCCGGGAGCGGGAGTCAGATACGCAGTATTTT.

The chain links TRBV7-8 to TRBJ2-5; 7 bases are shared with TRBD2. The DNA end lines up better with TRBJ2-7; the J call may be wrong. The CDR3 totals 17 residues. From germline, CDR1 is SGHVS and CDR2 FQNEAQ. The DNA for the CDR3 is TGTGCCAGCAGCTTAGCCCTGAGCGCTAGCGGTACCTACGAGCAGTACTTC. Encoded protein: CASSLALSASGTYEQYF.

A few counts support this clone. The chain is built from TRBV5-8 and TRBJ2-1; 7 nucleotides align to TRBD2. CDR1 is SGHTS and CDR2 is YDEGEE in the germline V gene. With V trimmed by 0 bases and J by 0 bases, 6 bases remained unmatched. The CDR3 covers 17 residues. CDR3 residues: CASSLGLAESSYNEQFF. CDR3 bases: TGTGCCAGCAGCTTGGGGCTAGCGGAGAGCTCCTACAATGAGCAGTTCTTC.